One sample yielded the 10 T cell receptor beta chains listed below, sequenced in a study of T cells after yellow fever vaccination. From the 5' RACE reads, TCRdb called clonotypes with MiXCR, one entry per CDR3 protein. The data show approximately 31,000 distinct CDR3 sequences, roughly a tenth seen once. This specimen consisted of PBMCs, either bulk or a sorted T-cell subset (CD4+, CD8+, memory, or dextramer-sorted; not recorded which), obtained roughly 15 days after the first yellow fever vaccination. The receptors were sampled from a man younger than 35 who received the YFV17D yellow fever vaccine.

There are many counts of this clonotype. CDR3 in DNA: TGCGCCAGCAGCGAGCTACAGGGGACGATAGATACGCAGTATTTT. Protein sequence: CASSELQGTIDTQYF. The chain employs TRBV5-1 and TRBJ2-3; 7 positions match TRBD1. V shed 4 bases and J 5 bases; nucleotides not matched to a gene: 10. The CDR3 is 15 amino acids. Germline V CDR1 and CDR2: SGHRS, YFSETQ.

The CDR3 sequence is CASCLDRDYEQYV. The CDR3 DNA reads as TGTGCCAGCTGCCTAGACAGGGACTACGAGCAGTACGTC. The chain uses TRBV11-3 and TRBJ2-7; 7 bases are shared with TRBD1. The CDR3 has 13 residues. Trimming cost V 8 bases and J 3 bases; bases outside gene matches: 7. The V gene's germline CDR1 is SGHNT and CDR2 YENEEA.

The sample holds many counts of this clonotype. The chain joins TRBV28 to TRBJ1-1; 9 nucleotides agree with TRBD1. Germline V lookup: CDR1 MDHEN, CDR2 SYDVKM. The CDR3 is made up of 16 amino acids. Unmatched junction bases numbered 12, after V lost 6 bases and J lost 4 bases. CDR3: CASRSMATGGITEAFF. CDR3 nucleotide sequence: TGTGCCAGCAGATCTATGGCCACAGGGGGCATCACTGAAGCTTTCTTT.

This clonotype appeared many times. The chain combines TRBV20-1 with TRBJ1-1; D ambiguous. The V and J ends lost 0 bases and 3 bases respectively, with 8 bases between them. Germline V gene lookup returns CDR1 DFQATT and CDR2 SNEGSKA (reference sequence). The CDR3 is 13 residues long. CDR3 region: CSARDRSDTEAFF. The CDR3 coding sequence is TGCAGTGCTAGAGATCGTTCAGACACTGAAGCTTTCTTT.

This clonotype was recorded many times. Relative to the germline gene, one junction end is altered; a read error may explain this. The CDR3 here is CASSLSTGAANHF. CDR3 in DNA: TGTGCCAGCAGCTTATCGACAGGGGCCGCCAATCACTTC. The gene calls are TRBV7-9 and TRBJ2-1, with 8 bases fitting TRBD1. This CDR3 has 13 residues. Germline CDR1 SEHNR, CDR2 FQNEAQ (reference sequence).

This clonotype was observed many times. The chain uses TRBV7-2 and TRBJ2-3, with D perhaps TRBD2 (7 bases). Germline lookup yields CDR1 SGHTA and CDR2 FQGNSA. V lost 4 bases and J lost 2, with 19 bases in between. The CDR3 spans 17 residues. CDR3 sequence: CASSSRGRGVPTDTQYF. The DNA of the CDR3 is TGTGCCAGCAGCTCTAGGGGGAGGGGGGTCCCCACAGATACGCAGTATTTT.

This clonotype was counted ten times or more. The genes are TRBV7-2 and TRBJ2-3; 9 bases line up with TRBD2. Germline assignment: CDR1 SGHTA and CDR2 FQGNSA. V lost 5 bases to trimming and J lost 1 base; unmatched junction nucleotides: 4. This CDR3 has 15 amino acids. The CDR3 sequence: CASSRRTSGTDTQYF. As DNA, the CDR3 is TGTGCCAGCAGCCGACGGACTAGCGGCACAGATACGCAGTATTTT.

Notes on this clonotype: A much more abundant neighbour one base away suggests this may be a read error. This chain links TRBV2 with TRBJ2-3; D is unresolved. The CDR3 spans 12 residues. The V gene's germline CDR1 is SNHLY and CDR2 FYNNEI. In DNA form, the CDR3 reads TGTGTCAGCAGTGAACAAACAGATACGCAGTATTTT. Protein sequence: CVSSEQTDTQYF.

This clonotype was detected ten times or more. The chain links TRBV20-1 to TRBJ2-1; TRBD2 aligns across 16 bases. The germline V gene encodes CDR1 DFQATT and CDR2 SNEGSKA (reference sequence). This CDR3 contains 14 residues. The junction had 7 bases not matched to a gene; V was cut back by 8 bases and J by 9 bases. CDR3 sequence (DNA): TGCAGTCCTGGGACTAGCGGGGGGGAGGGTGAGCAGTTCTTC. Amino acid sequence: CSPGTSGGEGEQFF.

This clonotype was seen ten or more times. The rearrangement uses TRBV7-6 and TRBJ2-1, with TRBD1 identical over 9 bases. Trimming took 5 bases from V and 2 from J; bases not matched to a gene: 10. This CDR3 region has 17 residues. The germline gives CDR1 SGHVS, CDR2 FNYEAQ. DNA of the CDR3: TGTGCCAGCAGCAGAGAAACAGGGGGCGCAACCTACAATGAGCAGTTCTTC. This sequence encodes CASSRETGGATYNEQFF.